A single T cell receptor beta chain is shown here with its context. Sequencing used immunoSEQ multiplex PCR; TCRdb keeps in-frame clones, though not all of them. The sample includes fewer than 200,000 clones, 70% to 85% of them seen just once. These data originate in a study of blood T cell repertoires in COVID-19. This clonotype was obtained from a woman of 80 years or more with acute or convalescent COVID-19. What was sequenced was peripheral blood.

CDR3 in amino acids: CASSPWRQGAGTDTQYF. The CDR3 DNA is TGTGCCAGTAGTCCCTGGAGACAGGGGGCTGGCACAGATACGCAGTATTTT. This rearrangement joins TRBV19 to TRBJ2-3; 10 positions agree with TRBD1. There are 17 residues in the CDR3. The germline CDR1 and CDR2 sequences are LNHDA and SQIVND (reference sequence). After removal of 5 bases from V and 1 base from J, the junction contained 9 bases not matched to a gene.